This entry lists 17 T cell receptor beta chains sequenced from one sample in a study of metastatic and nonmetastatic thyroid tumors. Thyroid surgery had not been preceded by any treatment in any patient. TCRdb reassembled clones from the PCR reads with MiXCR. The sample includes fewer than 25,000 clones, roughly 18% of them seen just once. Sequencing was carried out using adjacent normal tissue. These receptors were collected from a male donor with papillary thyroid cancer or a benign thyroid nodule (not recorded which). Some clones in this sample may be carry-over from other donors' samples.

In this sample, this clone turned up many times. This chain uses TRBV7-6 with TRBJ1-2; D is undetermined. Trimming cost V 5 bases and J 2 bases, with 9 bases left between them. Germline V CDR1 and CDR2: SGHVS, FNYEAQ. The CDR3 spans 13 residues. The chain's CDR3 is CASSDQENYGYTF. Here the CDR3 DNA reads TGTGCCAGCAGCGACCAGGAAAACTATGGCTACACCTTC.

This clone was observed at least ten times. The V and J genes are TRBV6-2 or TRBV6-3 and TRBJ1-5, with TRBD1 as a possible D gene (6 bases). This CDR3 spans 14 amino acids. Deletions cut 5 bases from V and 3 bases from J, with 11 bases between. Germline CDR1 MNHEY, CDR2 SVGEGT. The DNA of the CDR3 is TGTGCCAGCAGTCCGAGGGGGTACAATCAGCCCCAGCATTTT. Translation: CASSPRGYNQPQHF.

This clone was counted at least ten times. The chain combines TRBV3-1 with TRBJ2-5; 8 bases match TRBD2. V was clipped by 4 bases and J by 5 bases; unmatched bases: 9. This CDR3 spans 15 amino acids. CDR1 is LGHDT, CDR2 YNNKEL, per germline (reference sequence). The CDR3 loop is CASSPLGRGVETQYF. As DNA, the CDR3 is TGTGCCAGCAGCCCACTTGGGCGGGGGGTGGAGACCCAGTACTTC.

Note on this clone: The conserved phenylalanine or tryptophan normally closing the CDR3 is absent here, so this likely arose from a read error. It is unclear where the CDR3 begins or ends on the DNA, so no DNA is shown, and the CDR3 is as TCRdb lists it. The chain carries TRBV28 and TRBJ1-5. The CDR3 adds up to 14 amino acids, both ends counted. The V gene's germline CDR1 is MDHEN and CDR2 SYDVKM. CDR3 residues: CASSFQGPTQPQLY.

The rearrangement uses TRBV7-8 and TRBJ2-3, with TRBD2 as a possible D gene (6 bases). Germline-derived CDR1 and CDR2 are SGHVS and FQNEAQ. Trimming shortened V by 3 bases and J by 4 bases, and 17 bases separated the two germline ends. The CDR3 has 16 residues. The chain's CDR3 is CASSFLEGGSADTQYF. Written as DNA, the CDR3 is TGTGCCAGCAGCTTCCTAGAGGGAGGTAGCGCAGATACGCAGTATTTT.

Note on this clone: The identical CDR3 is also encoded by other nucleotide sequences in the sample. The V call is TRBV5-6, the J call TRBJ2-7; the D gene is possibly TRBD2 (6 bases). V was clipped by 4 bases and J by 7 bases, with 21 bases between them. Per germline, CDR1 SGHDT and CDR2 YYEEEE. The CDR3 has 15 residues. The CDR3 DNA reads TGTGCCAGCAGCCTCTGGAGGGCCTCCTTTTATGAGCAGTACTTC. Protein product: CASSLWRASFYEQYF.

This sequence joins TRBV27 and TRBJ2-7, with D hard to call. This CDR3 is built from 18 residues. The V gene's germline CDR1 is MNHEY and CDR2 SMNVEV (reference sequence). V lost 5 bases and J 3 bases, leaving 26 bases between the germline ends. The CDR3 region is CASSPNPAASPEHYEQYF. In DNA form, the CDR3 reads TGTGCCAGCAGTCCAAACCCCGCCGCATCACCTGAACACTACGAGCAGTACTTC.

This clone was seen many times. This CDR3 is also generated by other DNA sequences in the sample. The rearrangement links TRBV29-1 to TRBJ2-3, with TRBD1 as a possible D gene (6 bases). This CDR3 has 16 residues. Per germline, CDR1 SQVTM and CDR2 ANQGSEA. Trimming shortened V by 0 bases and J by 3 bases, and 16 bases separated the two germline ends. CDR3: CSVEDGQGFITDTQYF. The CDR3 DNA follows: TGCAGCGTTGAAGATGGCCAGGGGTTTATTACAGATACGCAGTATTTT.

By proportion, this clone is medium-sized. The V gene is TRBV30, the J gene TRBJ2-7; 8 bases are a match to TRBD1. The CDR3 contains 13 residues. Germline CDR1 reads GTSNPN; CDR2 reads SVGIG (reference sequence). The junction had 1 base not matched to a gene; V was cut back by 3 bases and J by 0 bases. The CDR3 sequence: CAWSDRGSYEQYF. DNA of the CDR3: TGTGCCTGGAGCGACAGGGGCTCCTACGAGCAGTACTTC.

By share of the sample, this clone is medium-sized. The chain recombines TRBV30 with TRBJ1-3, with TRBD1 matching 11 bases. V lost 1 base, J lost 9 bases, and 5 bases stayed unmatched. The V gene's germline CDR1 is GTSNPN and CDR2 SVGIG (reference sequence). The CDR3 runs to 14 residues. Here the CDR3 reads CAWSGGTGGLTIYF. Written as DNA, the CDR3 is TGTGCCTGGAGTGGCGGGACAGGGGGACTCACCATATATTTT.

This clone came up a few times. It may be a read error: a sequence one base away is much more abundant. V usage is TRBV11-2 and J usage is TRBJ1-5; 8 bases fit TRBD1. The germline gives CDR1 SGHAT, CDR2 FQNNGV. Unmatched junction bases numbered 13, after V lost 5 bases and J lost 7 bases. The CDR3 has 16 residues. Here the CDR3 reads CASSQGGQGASQPQHF. Here the CDR3 DNA reads TGTGCCAGCAGCCAGGGAGGACAGGGAGCAAGCCAGCCCCAGCATTTT.

The table lists this clone with many counts. The rearrangement links TRBV20-1 to TRBJ1-1; TRBD1 matches 8 bases. V lost 4 bases, J lost 0 bases, and 4 bases stayed unmatched. CDR3 size: 14 residues. The V gene's germline CDR1 is DFQATT and CDR2 SNEGSKA (reference sequence). The CDR3, as DNA: TGCAGTGCTACCCTGGGACAGGTGAACACTGAAGCTTTCTTT. Residues: CSATLGQVNTEAFF.

This clone is termed medium-sized. The V and J genes are TRBV12-3 or TRBV12-4 and TRBJ2-6, with D uncertain. This CDR3 has 14 amino acids. The V end lost 3 bases, the J end lost 6 bases, and 9 bases lay between the germline ends. CDR3: CASSFKGLANVLTF. The CDR3 region has the DNA TGTGCCAGCAGTTTTAAAGGGTTGGCCAACGTCCTGACTTTC.

This clone ranks as medium-sized. The same CDR3 is also encoded by other DNA sequences in this sample. The chain has TRBV20-1 and TRBJ2-7, with TRBD1 matching 11 bases. The ends lost 6 bases at V and 5 bases at J; junction bases unmatched: 6. This CDR3 spans 13 amino acids. Germline V CDR1 and CDR2: DFQATT, SNEGSKA (reference sequence). The CDR3 region is CSAPGTGGDEQYF. CDR3 bases: TGCAGTGCCCCCGGGACAGGGGGTGACGAGCAGTACTTC.

The table lists this clone with many counts. The CDR3 sequence is CASSPAETPNTEAFF. In DNA form, the CDR3 reads TGTGCCAGCTCACCAGCGGAGACCCCGAACACTGAAGCTTTCTTT. This chain uses TRBV18 with TRBJ1-1; D uncertain. Germline V gene lookup returns CDR1 KGHSH and CDR2 LQKENI. There are 15 residues in the CDR3. With 2 bases removed from V and 1 base from J, the gap between germline ends came to 11 bases.

This clone has at least ten counts. The germline gene is not matched at one end of the junction; a read error may be the cause. The chain combines TRBV7-7 with TRBJ2-1, with TRBD1 matching over 7 bases. This CDR3 is 17 amino acids long. Germline V gene data show CDR1 as SSHAT and CDR2 as FNYEAQ (reference sequence). The CDR3 coding sequence is TGTGCTAGCAGCTTAGCGACTGGGACAGCTAGAAACAATGAGCAGTTCTTC. Its translation: CASSLATGTARNNEQFF.

This clone was observed at least ten times. This chain connects TRBV29-1 to TRBJ1-1, with D hard to call. Germline V gene sequence: CDR1 SQVTM, CDR2 ANQGSEA. V lost 7 bases and J 4 bases, leaving 13 bases between the germline ends. The CDR3 extends over 12 amino acids. The chain's CDR3 is CSALTGGTEAFF. The CDR3 DNA sequence: TGCAGCGCCCTTACTGGTGGCACTGAAGCTTTCTTT.